This TCR beta chain originates from a study of cytomegalovirus exposure and HLA in healthy donors. This clone occurred a few times. Primers: 60 Vbeta forward and 13 Jbeta reverse. TCRdb's copy holds only in-frame clones and misses some; the assay was immunoSEQ multiplex PCR. This sample has 90,000 or so clones; roughly 80% occur once, and the top ten carry about 2.1%. Germline CDR1 reads SGDLS; CDR2 reads YYNGEE. J lost 4 bases, V lost 4 bases, and 6 bases had no gene match. The CDR3 contains 14 residues. V is TRBV9 and J is TRBJ1-1; 8 bases line up with TRBD1. The TCR sequence derives from a boy aged 10-17 years in good health and CMV-seronegative. The specimen sequenced was PBMCs. For the CDR3, the DNA is TGTGCCAGCAGCCTTGGACAGGGCGTCACTGAAGCTTTCTTT. This gives the protein CASSLGQGVTEAFF.